A single sample gave rise to the 15 T cell receptor beta chains below, sequenced in a study of control samples from healthy donors and cancer patients. The protocol was immunoSEQ multiplex PCR, while the TCRdb copy is restricted to in-frame clones and leaves out a portion. In the table there are about 120,000 clones, just under 95% of which are singletons. The specimen sequenced was blood. All receptors come from a man between 25 and 39 years old in good health.

The V call is TRBV19, the J call TRBJ2-6; 7 bases line up with TRBD1. V gave up 9 bases and J gave up 0 bases; unmatched junction bases: 5. There are 15 residues in the CDR3. The V gene's germline CDR1 is LNHDA and CDR2 SQIVND (reference sequence). Here the CDR3 reads CASGTVSSGANVLTF. The CDR3 nucleotides are TGTGCCAGCGGGACAGTAAGCTCTGGGGCCAACGTCCTGACTTTC.

This rearrangement joins TRBV6-1 to TRBJ2-6, with 9 bases lining up with TRBD1. The V segment lost 3 bases and the J segment 0 bases; nucleotides outside the gene matches: 6. Per the germline V gene, CDR1 is MNHNS and CDR2 is SASEGT. CDR3 size: 18 residues. The CDR3 DNA follows: TGTGCCAGCAGTGACCGACAGGGGGTGATCTCTGGGGCCAACGTCCTGACTTTC. It is translated as CASSDRQGVISGANVLTF.

This clone was found once. CDR3 DNA sequence: TGTGCCAGCAGTTATTTTCGGACTAGCATTTACCAAGAGACCCAGTACTTC. This translates into CASSYFRTSIYQETQYF. V usage is TRBV6-2 or TRBV6-3 and J usage is TRBJ2-5, with TRBD2 matching over 8 bases. The CDR3 is 17 residues long. V lost 3 bases and J lost 0; bases outside the gene matches: 9. Germline V gene lookup returns CDR1 MNHEY and CDR2 SVGEGT.

CDR3 protein: CASSQDWVGRAGEKLFF. The DNA for the CDR3 is TGTGCCAGCAGCCAAGACTGGGTGGGCAGGGCTGGCGAAAAACTGTTTTTT. This chain links TRBV14 with TRBJ1-4; D may be TRBD1 (5 bases). Per the germline V gene, CDR1 is SGHDN and CDR2 is FVKESK. CDR3 length equals 17 residues. Trimming took 0 bases from V and 8 from J, leaving 19 bases between them.

This rearrangement joins TRBV7-9 to TRBJ2-5, with 8 bases matching TRBD1. J gave up 0 bases and V 5 bases, and 5 bases lay outside the gene matches. Germline V CDR1 and CDR2: SEHNR, FQNEAQ (reference sequence). This CDR3 is built from 15 residues. The chain's CDR3 is CASSPRQGYQETQYF. The DNA of the CDR3 is TGTGCCAGCAGCCCACGACAGGGGTACCAAGAGACCCAGTACTTC.

The chain uses TRBV5-1 and TRBJ1-3, with 7 bases that match TRBD1. Germline-derived CDR1 and CDR2 are SGHRS and YFSETQ. Trimming removed 0 bases from V and 4 bases from J; junction bases left unmatched: 4. The CDR3 contains 15 residues. The CDR3: CASSLEGGGGNTIYF. CDR3 bases: TGCGCCAGCAGCTTGGAAGGGGGCGGAGGAAACACCATATATTTT. Drawing the rest from reference TRBV5-1 and TRBJ1-3, the complete variable domain is KAGVTQTPRYLIKTRGQQVTLSCSPISGHRSVSWYQQTPGQGLQFLFEYFSETQRNKGNFPGRFSGRQFSNSRSEMNVSTLELGDSALYLCASSLEGGGGNTIYFGEGSWLTVV.

This clone was found once. The chain is built from TRBV2 and TRBJ1-4; D may be TRBD1 (5 bases). From germline, CDR1 is SNHLY and CDR2 FYNNEI. The V and J ends lost 9 bases and 2 bases respectively, with 7 bases between them. The CDR3 has 12 amino acids. The CDR3 protein is CASRGTNEKLFF. The CDR3 DNA follows: TGTGCCAGTCGGGGGACTAATGAAAAACTGTTTTTT.

A remark on this clone: In the same sample, other DNA sequences code for this CDR3. The J gene is TRBJ1-3, the V gene TRBV2, with D unresolved. The germline V gene encodes CDR1 SNHLY and CDR2 FYNNEI. The CDR3 loop spans 12 amino acids. V was cut by 6 bases and J by 4 bases, with 7 bases left in between. The CDR3 region has the DNA TGTGCCAGCAGCCTAGGGGGAAACACCATATATTTT. This translates into CASSLGGNTIYF.

The gene calls are TRBV6-4 and TRBJ2-3; 10 nucleotides agree with TRBD2. The CDR3 runs to 16 residues. The J segment lost 1 base and the V segment lost 2 bases, leaving 3 bases of the junction unmatched. CDR1 is MRHNA, CDR2 SNTAGT, per germline. The CDR3 protein is CASSDRSGGGTDTQYF. The DNA for the CDR3 is TGTGCCAGCAGTGACCGGAGCGGGGGGGGCACAGATACGCAGTATTTT.

The chain links TRBV6-2 or TRBV6-3 to TRBJ1-4; tentative D call: TRBD1 (5 bases). The CDR3 has 17 amino acids. Per germline, CDR1 MNHEY and CDR2 SVGEGT. The ends were cut back, 5 bases at V and 0 bases at J, with 16 bases in the middle. CDR3 coding DNA: TGTGCCAGCAGTCCCCGGGGCGTGCTTGCAACTAATGAAAAACTGTTTTTT. This gives the protein CASSPRGVLATNEKLFF.

V gene TRBV12-3 or TRBV12-4 combines with J gene TRBJ2-1; a possible D gene is TRBD1 (6 bases). Between the trimmed V and J ends, which lost 3 bases and 7 bases, there was a span of 10 bases. CDR3 size: 13 residues. CDR3 bases: TGTGCCAGCAGTTTCGTCAGGGGTAATGAGCAGTTCTTC. This encodes CASSFVRGNEQFF.

The J gene is TRBJ2-1, the V gene TRBV11-2; TRBD2 matches at 12 bases. This CDR3 region has 18 residues. Per germline, CDR1 SGHAT and CDR2 FQNNGV. Unmatched junction bases numbered 13, after V lost 0 bases and J lost 10 bases. The CDR3 protein is CASSLDYRTSGASGEQFF. CDR3 sequence (DNA): TGTGCCAGCAGCTTAGACTATAGGACTAGCGGGGCTTCGGGGGAGCAGTTCTTC.

The rearrangement joins TRBV21-1 to TRBJ1-6; the table gives TRBD1 as D, unverified against the DNA. TRBV21-1 is noted as a pseudogene. The CDR3 is 16 residues long. The CDR3 nucleotides read TGTGCCAGCGGCACGAGGCAGGGGGTAGGCAATTCACCCCTCCACTTT. Protein: CASGTRQGVGNSPLHF.

The chain uses TRBV6-2 or TRBV6-3 and TRBJ2-3, with 9 bases that match TRBD1. Germline V gene data show CDR1 as MNHEY and CDR2 as SVGEGT. With 5 bases clipped from V and 1 base from J, the junction kept 10 bases outside the gene matches. This CDR3 region has 17 residues. CDR3 DNA: TGTGCCAGCAGTATGGGGGCACAGGGGGCCCGCACAGATACGCAGTATTTT. Protein: CASSMGAQGARTDTQYF.

The chain uses TRBV3-1 (or the pseudogene TRBV3-2) and TRBJ2-5, with 7 bases fitting TRBD1. Trimming took 3 bases from V and 3 from J; bases not matched to a gene: 13. CDR3 size: 17 residues. In germline, CDR1 is LGHDT, CDR2 YNNKEL (reference sequence). CDR3 protein: CASSHSNSGQVKETQYF. As DNA, the CDR3 is TGTGCCAGCAGCCATTCGAATTCCGGACAGGTTAAAGAGACCCAGTACTTC.